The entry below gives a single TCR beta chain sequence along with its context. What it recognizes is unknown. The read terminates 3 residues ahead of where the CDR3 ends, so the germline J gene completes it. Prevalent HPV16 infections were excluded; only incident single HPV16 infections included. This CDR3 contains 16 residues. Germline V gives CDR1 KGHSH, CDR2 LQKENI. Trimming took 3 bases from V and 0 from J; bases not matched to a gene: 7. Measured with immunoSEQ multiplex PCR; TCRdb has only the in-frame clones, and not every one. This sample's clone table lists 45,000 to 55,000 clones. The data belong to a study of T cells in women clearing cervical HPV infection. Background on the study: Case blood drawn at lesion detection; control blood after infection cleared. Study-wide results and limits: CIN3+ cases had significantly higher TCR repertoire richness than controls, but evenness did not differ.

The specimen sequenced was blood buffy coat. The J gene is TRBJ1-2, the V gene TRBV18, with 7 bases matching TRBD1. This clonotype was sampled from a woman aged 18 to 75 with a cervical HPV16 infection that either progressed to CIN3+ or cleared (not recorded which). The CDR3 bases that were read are TGTGCCAGCTCACCCACAAGCCAGGGGGCTAACTATGGC. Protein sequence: CASSPTSQGANYG. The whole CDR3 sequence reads CASSPTSQGANYGYTF. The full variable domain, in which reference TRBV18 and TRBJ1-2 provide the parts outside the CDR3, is NAGVMQNPRHLVRRRGQEARLRCSPMKGHSHVYWYRQLPEEGLKFMVYLQKENIIDESGMPKERFSAEFPKEGPSILRIQQVVRGDSAAYFCASSPTSQGANYGYTFGSGTRLTVV.